A selection of T cell receptor beta chains follows, all from one sample in a study of CD8+CD57+ T cells in acquired aplastic anemia. TCRdb reprocessed the reads via MiXCR and lists one record per CDR3 protein. The table lists hundreds of thousands of distinct CDR3 sequences, around half of them singletons. Sequenced input: sorted CD4+, CD8+, or CD8+CD57+ T cells (not recorded which) from PBMCs. Receptors were obtained from a human donor with aplastic anemia. The CDR3 runs from the conserved cysteine through the conserved F or W. D genes are given only for firm matches. The size of a clone is reported for some rows only, either as once, few or many, or as a class for expanded clones.

j_gene | v_gene | abundance | d_gene | CDR3nt | CDR3aa
TRBJ1-1 | TRBV6-4 | many | TRBD1 | TGTGCCAGCAGTGCAGGGGGCGTCACTGAAGCTTTCTTT | CASSAGGVTEAFF
TRBJ1-3 | TRBV5-1 | once | . | TGCGCCAGCAGCCGAGATCTCACAGGGTCTGGAAACACCATATATTTT | CASSRDLTGSGNTIYF
TRBJ2-1 | TRBV24-1 | many | TRBD1 | TGTGCCACCAGTGATCGCTACAGGGGATACAATGAGCAGTTCTTC | CATSDRYRGYNEQFF
TRBJ1-2 | TRBV7-9 | few | . | TGTGCCAGCAGCACGTCCGTGAGACACCGCTCGGATGGCTACACCTTC | CASSTSVRHRSDGYTF
TRBJ2-2 | TRBV9 | . | . | TGTGCCAGCATCACCACCGGGGAGCTGTTTTTT | CASITTGELFF
TRBJ1-1 | TRBV28 | few | . | TGTGCCAGCAGTGATTTGGTTTTCGAGGTGAGCACTGAAGCTTTCTTT | CASSDLVFEVSTEAFF
TRBJ2-7 | TRBV20-1 | . | . | TGCAGTGCTAGAGATATCCAGCGCGACTACGAGCAGTACTTC | CSARDIQRDYEQYF
TRBJ1-1 | TRBV29-1 | . | . | TGCAGCGCTGACGTGCCAGGGAAAGCTTTCTTT | CSADVPGKAFF
TRBJ1-1 | TRBV7-3 | few | . | TGTGCCAGCACCCTGGGGCCGAACACTGAAGCTTTCTTT | CASTLGPNTEAFF
TRBJ1-1 | TRBV7-9 | . | TRBD1 | TGTGCCAGCAGGTCCAGGGGACAGGGGGCTCGTGCCGCCAGGGATGAAGCTTTCTTT | CASRSRGQGARAARDEAFF
TRBJ2-3 | TRBV7-2 | . | . | TGTGCCACCAGTGATTTTGGTGTGGCAGGGAGTCGAGATACGCAGTATTTT | CATSDFGVAGSRDTQYF
TRBJ2-5 | TRBV10-3 | . | . | TGTGCCATCAGTGAAGGGAGTGGGGAGACCCAGTACTTC | CAISEGSGETQYF
TRBJ1-6 | TRBV6-1 | many | TRBD1 | TGTGCCAGCAGTGATGGGACAGGGGGCTATTCACCCCTCCACTTT | CASSDGTGGYSPLHF
TRBJ1-2 | TRBV29-1 | . | . | TGCAGCGTTCGCCTCGTAGGGGGTGCTAACTATGGCTACACCTTC | CSVRLVGGANYGYTF
TRBJ1-1 | TRBV25-1 | . | TRBD1 | TGTGCCAGCAGTTCCAGGACAGGGCCGGGCACTGAAGCTTTCTTT | CASSSRTGPGTEAFF
TRBJ1-1 | TRBV2 | . | . | TGTGCCAGCAGTGAAAAGTGGGGACTAGTCTTT | CASSEKWGLVF
TRBJ1-3 | TRBV15 | . | . | TGTGCCACCAGCAGAGATCGCGGCAGCTCTGGAAACACCATATATTTT | CATSRDRGSSGNTIYF
TRBJ2-1 | TRBV2 | . | TRBD2 | TGTGCCAGCAGTCGAAACCAAGGACTAGCGGGAGGTGAGCAGTTCTTC | CASSRNQGLAGGEQFF
TRBJ1-2 | TRBV9 | . | . | TGTGCCAGCAGCGTCGGGGGGACGGGGACGGTGAGCTATGGCTACGCCTTC | CASSVGGTGTVSYGYAF
TRBJ1-2 | TRBV9 | . | TRBD1 | TGTGCCAGCAGTGACGACAGGGTGGGCTATGGCTACACCTTC | CASSDDRVGYGYTF
TRBJ2-3 | TRBV6-5 | many | TRBD2 | TGTGCCAGCAGTACCCAGGGACTAGCAGCAGATACGCAGTATTTT | CASSTQGLAADTQYF
TRBJ1-2 | TRBV30 | once | . | TGTGCCTGGGAAACAACAGGATTAGCTAACTATGGCTACACCTTC | CAWETTGLANYGYTF
TRBJ2-3 | TRBV7-4 | . | TRBD2 | TGTGCCAGCAGCCCACTAGCGGACACAGATACGCAGTATTTT | CASSPLADTDTQYF
TRBJ2-7 | TRBV7-9 | many | TRBD1 | TGTGCCAGCAGCCCGGGACAGGGTAATTACGAGCAGTACTTC | CASSPGQGNYEQYF
TRBJ2-7 | TRBV7-6 | . | TRBD2 | TGTGCCAGCAGCTTAGTCCTAGCGGGAGGATGGGGCTCCTACGAGCAGTACTTC | CASSLVLAGGWGSYEQYF
TRBJ2-7 | TRBV7-2 | . | . | TGTGCCAGCAGCCCCTCAATGAGGGCGGGGAAGCAGTACTTC | CASSPSMRAGKQYF
TRBJ2-7 | TRBV7-9 | once | . | TGTGCCAGCAGTTACGCAGGGGACTACGAGCAGTACTTC | CASSYAGDYEQYF
TRBJ1-3 | TRBV19 | many | . | TGTGCCAGTAGTTTCGGGAACTCTGGAAACACCATATATTTT | CASSFGNSGNTIYF
TRBJ2-1 | TRBV7-8 | . | . | TGTGCCAGCCGGAAACTAGATTCCTACAATGAGCAGTTCTTC | CASRKLDSYNEQFF
TRBJ1-2 | TRBV2 | many | . | TGTGCCAGCAGTGAAGACAGGGTCGACTATGGCTACACCTTC | CASSEDRVDYGYTF
TRBJ2-5 | TRBV7-3 | . | TRBD2 | TGTGCCAGCAGCCCCCGCGGACTAGCGGGGTTGGAGACCCAGTACTTC | CASSPRGLAGLETQYF
TRBJ1-5 | TRBV5-1 | . | TRBD1 | TGCGCCAGCAGCTTGGGGACAGGGGGTAGCCAGCCCCAGCATTTT | CASSLGTGGSQPQHF
TRBJ2-5 | TRBV29-1 | many | TRBD2 | TGCAGCGTTGCTGGGACTAGCGGGGCCAACCACCAAGAGACCCAGTACTTC | CSVAGTSGANHQETQYF
TRBJ2-7 | TRBV25-1 | . | . | TGTGCCAGCAGTTCCACTCAGACCGAAACCTACGAGCAGTACTTC | CASSSTQTETYEQYF
TRBJ2-5 | TRBV9 | . | . | TGTGCCAGCAGCGTAGGGCAGTTAGAGACCCAGTACTTC | CASSVGQLETQYF
TRBJ1-1 | TRBV20-1 | . | TRBD1 | TGCAGTGCTAGTACACGACAGGGCGTGAACACCGAAGCTTTCTTT | CSASTRQGVNTEAFF
TRBJ1-1 | TRBV5-6 | many | . | TGTGCCAGCAGCTTGGCCTTCGATGAAGCTTTCTTT | CASSLAFDEAFF
TRBJ2-1 | TRBV2 | . | . | TGTGCCAGCCGAGGGGCCCCAATTTGGGAGCAGTTCTTC | CASRGAPIWEQFF
TRBJ2-7 | TRBV12-3/TRBV12-4 | many | . | TGTGCCAGCAGTTTACGGGCGGGCGCCTACGAGCAGTACTTC | CASSLRAGAYEQYF
TRBJ1-1 | TRBV5-4 | . | . | TGTGCCAGCAGCTTGTTGGGAGGGACTGAAGCTTTCTTT | CASSLLGGTEAFF
TRBJ2-3 | TRBV7-9 | . | . | TGTGCCAGCAGAAACCCTCGAAGGCAGTATTTT | CASRNPRRQYF
TRBJ2-1 | TRBV4-3 | many | . | TGCGCCAGCAGCCAAGAGGACCTGGCTTCCGATGAGCAGTTCTTC | CASSQEDLASDEQFF
TRBJ1-1 | TRBV2 | . | TRBD1 | TGTGCCAGCAGTGACTTACAGGGGGGCACTGAAGCTTTCTTT | CASSDLQGGTEAFF
TRBJ1-4 | TRBV30 | few | . | TGTGCCTGGAGCGCGACAGTCGGGGAAAAACTGTTTTTT | CAWSATVGEKLFF
TRBJ1-2 | TRBV10-1 | many | TRBD1 | TGCGCCAGCAGTAGTAACAGGGGCGAAGGCTACACCTTC | CASSSNRGEGYTF
TRBJ1-3 | TRBV6-1 | few | . | TGTGCCAGCAGTGAATACTTTCTGGGCTACTCTGGAAACACCATATATTTT | CASSEYFLGYSGNTIYF
TRBJ1-4 | TRBV9 | . | . | TGTGCCAGCAGCGTAGGTCAGGGTAATGAAAAACTGTTTTTT | CASSVGQGNEKLFF